This record covers a single T cell receptor (beta chain). Its target is not known. The study defined stable Graves' hyperthyroidism as no ophthalmopathy progression within 18 months. The study based diagnoses on clinical symptoms, serum thyroxine and TRAb, thyroid ultrasound and orbital computed tomography. This CDR3 contains 14 residues. Trimming pared 2 bases from V and 2 bases from J, leaving 10 bases between. Germline values: CDR1 SGHNT, CDR2 YYREEE (reference sequence). This sample is part of a study of T cells in Graves' hyperthyroidism and ophthalmopathy. Study-level results: Ophthalmopathy onset followed model prediction by a median approximately six months. Separating ophthalmopathy from stable hyperthyroidism was achieved by a 13 V-J model.

Amplification of TCR beta CDR3 regions used RNA as the template. Initially, a first-round RT-PCR of the TCR CDR3 employed the HTBI primer set. One entry per CDR3 protein results from TCRdb running MiXCR on the multiplex PCR reads. The sample holds some 600,000 distinct CDR3 sequences; about 45% are singletons and the top ten take roughly 8.2%. This sequence joins TRBV5-4 and TRBJ1-1, with D unclear. The source of this sequence is a woman aged 18-29 years with Graves' hyperthyroidism. Input material: peripheral blood or thyroid tissue (not recorded which). The CDR3 nucleotides are TGTGCCAGCAGCTTAAGTTACCACAACACTGAAGCTTTCTTT. Amino acids: CASSLSYHNTEAFF.